Listed below are T cell receptor beta chains from one sample, sequenced in a study of blood T cell repertoires in COVID-19. Generated by immunoSEQ multiplex PCR, the TCRdb table keeps only in-frame clones and is missing some. The table shows about 430,000 clones, with 75% to 90% occurring only once. The sequencing sample was made of PBMCs or T cells enriched from blood (not recorded which). The receptors here all came from a man aged 30 to 45 who had recovered from COVID-19. Each CDR3 is given with its conserved first and last residue. Some rows mark clone size as missing; the rest say once, few, many or name a class of expanded clone.

cdr3_length clone_size v_call cdr3_aa
17 NA TRBV3-1/TRBV3-2 CASSHDPFGRPLNEQFF
21 NA TRBV19 CASRWAHYEAASSSGANVLTF
16 NA TRBV7-9 CASSPVVGVGSGELFF
14 NA TRBV6-6 CASRILADTDTQYF
14 NA TRBV30 CAWSEGRGNQPQHF
14 NA TRBV4-1 CASSPRDSYYEQYF
13 NA TRBV30 CAWSTGGGETQYF
15 NA TRBV5-1 CASSAREDSPYGYTF
15 NA TRBV3-1/TRBV3-2 CASSQLPSGYNEQFF
14 NA TRBV24-1 CATSDGQGVSEQYF
16 once TRBV5-1 CASSTPAAPGADTQYF
13 NA TRBV27 CASSLYRVTEAFF
14 NA TRBV15 CATSRTGTTEKLFF
13 NA TRBV5-6 CASSSGGYGGYTF
16 NA TRBV19 CASSVRTGGFTGELFF
13 NA TRBV5-1 CASRSEAGPEQYF
16 NA TRBV5-1 CASSFSGSFSYNEQFF
13 NA TRBV5-1 CASHIGENTEAFF
18 NA TRBV27 CASSSTPGLAGEEETQYF
15 many TRBV7-6 CASSLGSGATDTQYF
14 NA TRBV5-6 CASSSTGAYTEAFF
13 NA TRBV12-3/TRBV12-4 CASSWERGQPQHF
17 once TRBV5-3 CVRSLVRSDGINSPLHF
16 many TRBV11-3 CASSLGQGAKSETQYF
14 NA TRBV3-1/TRBV3-2 CASRHSGRQETQYF
12 NA TRBV28 CASSFIRSEQYF
11 once TRBV20-1 CSAVPTDGYTF
18 NA TRBV10-3 CAIKTQSRQRGGEDEQYF
15 NA TRBV27 CASSRQQEVNYGYTF
15 NA TRBV7-2 CASSFDRGNTDTQYF
17 NA TRBV4-1 CASSPPIGLAGEGEQYF
14 few TRBV10-2 CASRQAGFSYEQYF
15 NA TRBV5-1 CASSLEAGDAGELFF